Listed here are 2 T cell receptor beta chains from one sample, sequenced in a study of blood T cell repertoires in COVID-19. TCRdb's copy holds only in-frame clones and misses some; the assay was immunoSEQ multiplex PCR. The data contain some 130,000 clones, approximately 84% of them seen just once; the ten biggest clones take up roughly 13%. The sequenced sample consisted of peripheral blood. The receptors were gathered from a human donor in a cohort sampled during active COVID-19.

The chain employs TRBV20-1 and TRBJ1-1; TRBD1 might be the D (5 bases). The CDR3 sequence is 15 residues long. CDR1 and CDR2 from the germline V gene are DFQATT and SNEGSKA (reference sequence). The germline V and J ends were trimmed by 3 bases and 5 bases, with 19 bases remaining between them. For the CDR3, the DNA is TGCAGTGCTAGTTTTTCGGGGGGGATTTGGACTGAAGCTTTCTTT. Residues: CSASFSGGIWTEAFF.

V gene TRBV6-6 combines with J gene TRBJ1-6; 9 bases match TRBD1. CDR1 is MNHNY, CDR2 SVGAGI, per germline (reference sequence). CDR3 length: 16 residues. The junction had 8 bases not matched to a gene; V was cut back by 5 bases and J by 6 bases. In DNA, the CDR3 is TGTGCCAGCAGTAAGGGACAGGGTTATGCTAATTCACCCCTCCACTTT. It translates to CASSKGQGYANSPLHF.